The 4 T cell receptor beta chains in this list originate from one sample, sequenced in a study of high-grade serous ovarian cancer treatment subgroups. Tumor tissue was taken before any definitive surgery or chemotherapy was given. Libraries were prepared by immunoSEQ multiplex PCR; TCRdb keeps only in-frame clonotypes and omits some of them. The repertoire holds around 2,000 clones, with 75% to 85% as singletons. Material for sequencing was tumor tissue. The receptors derive from a human donor with high-grade serous ovarian cancer.

The V and J genes are TRBV5-1 and TRBJ2-3, with a possible D match to TRBD2 (5 bases). The CDR3 has 14 amino acids. Germline V lookup: CDR1 SGHRS, CDR2 YFSETQ. V was shortened by 6 bases and J by 0 bases, with 11 bases between the two germline ends. Here the CDR3 reads CASTSGSSTDTQYF. For the CDR3, the DNA is TGCGCCAGCACATCGGGGTCTAGCACAGATACGCAGTATTTT.

The gene calls are TRBV7-3 and TRBJ2-5; 13 positions agree with TRBD2. This CDR3 region has 17 residues. Germline V gene data show CDR1 as SGHTA and CDR2 as FQGTGA. V lost 0 bases to trimming and J lost 9 bases; unmatched junction nucleotides: 10. The CDR3: CASSLTWTSGGGGAQYF. The DNA for the CDR3 is TGTGCCAGCAGCTTAACGTGGACTAGCGGGGGAGGTGGGGCCCAGTACTTC.

This chain joins TRBV6-4 and TRBJ1-3; D is undetermined. The CDR3 is 16 amino acids. Germline lookup yields CDR1 MRHNA and CDR2 SNTAGT. The V gene lost 4 bases and the J gene lost 3 bases, with 16 bases spanning the gap. CDR3 coding DNA: TGTGCCAGCAGTGGGTTTCAGATCCGGGGTGGAAACACCATATATTTT. It yields the protein CASSGFQIRGGNTIYF.

V usage is TRBV4-2 and J usage is TRBJ2-1, with unresolved D. Trimming left V 1 base short and J 1 base short, with 8 bases between. Germline V gene sequence: CDR1 LGHNA, CDR2 YNFKEQ. The length of the CDR3 is 15 residues. In DNA, the CDR3 is TGTGCCAGCAGCCAAGGACTCTTTTCCTACAATGAGCAGTTCTTC. It specifies CASSQGLFSYNEQFF.